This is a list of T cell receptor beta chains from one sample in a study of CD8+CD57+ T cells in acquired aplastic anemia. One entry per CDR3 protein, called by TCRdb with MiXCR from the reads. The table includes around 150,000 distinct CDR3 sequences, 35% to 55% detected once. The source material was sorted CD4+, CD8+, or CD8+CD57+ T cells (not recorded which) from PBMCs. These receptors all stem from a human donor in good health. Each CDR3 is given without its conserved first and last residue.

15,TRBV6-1,ASSELISVGGGDEQF
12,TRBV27,ASSPSGYNYGYT
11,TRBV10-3,AISESGNGEQF
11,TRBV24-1,ATSDGRGSEQY
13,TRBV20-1,SAQTGGHLSYEQY
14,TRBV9,ASSAGGASGSYEQY
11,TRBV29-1,SVDRGPGNTIY
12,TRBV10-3,AISKREGQNEQF
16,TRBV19,ASGGGTGTFYSNQPQH
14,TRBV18,ASSPQGLGGYNEQF
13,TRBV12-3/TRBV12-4,ASSLFGDITDTQY
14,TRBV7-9,ASSSWGSGSTDTQY
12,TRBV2,ASSVGGMNTEAF
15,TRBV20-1,SATGGGGPLRSYEQY
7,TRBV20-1,SVRGEQY
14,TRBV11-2,ASSLGGLGGFDEQY
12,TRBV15,ATSNWPYNSPLH
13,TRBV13,ASSPAGRMTDTQY
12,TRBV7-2,ASSPSYRDAQIL
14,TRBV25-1,ASSHLAGNGQETQY
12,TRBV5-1,ASSEPSGNTEAF
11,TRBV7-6,ASSLSVESPLH
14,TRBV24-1,ATSDLNRGMDNEQF
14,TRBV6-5,ASSYPSGRVDDEQY
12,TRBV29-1,SVEGLAGSYEQY
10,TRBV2,ASSGERGELF
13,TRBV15,ATSRQGKLQETQY
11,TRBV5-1,AGSSTQRNKQF